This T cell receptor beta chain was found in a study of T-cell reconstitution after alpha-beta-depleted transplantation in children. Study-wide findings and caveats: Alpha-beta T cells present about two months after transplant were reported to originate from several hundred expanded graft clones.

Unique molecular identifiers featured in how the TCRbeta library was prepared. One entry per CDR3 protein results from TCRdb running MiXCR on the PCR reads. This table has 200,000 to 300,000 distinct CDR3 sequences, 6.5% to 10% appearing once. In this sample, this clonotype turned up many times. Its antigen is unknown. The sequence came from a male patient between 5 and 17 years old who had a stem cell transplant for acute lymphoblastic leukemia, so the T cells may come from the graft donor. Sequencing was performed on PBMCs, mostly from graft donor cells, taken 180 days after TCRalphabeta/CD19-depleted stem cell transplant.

DNA for the CDR3: TGTGCCAGCAGTCAACAGATGGGCGGTGGGCAGTTCTTC. This sequence encodes CASSQQMGGGQFF. This chain uses TRBV5-4 with TRBJ2-1; D remains unclear. Germline assignment: CDR1 SGHNT and CDR2 YYREEE (reference sequence). This CDR3 contains 13 residues. The V gene lost 5 bases and the J gene lost 12 bases, with 18 bases spanning the gap.